This TCR beta chain came from a study of CD8 T cells in Susac syndrome. RNA was extracted with the RNeasy kit, and a quantity of 0.5 to 1 ug was reverse transcribed using random hexamers. TCR beta CDR3 was amplified by immunoSEQ covering 54 Vbeta and 13 Jbeta. TCRdb called the immunoSEQ multiplex PCR reads again in MiXCR, with one record for every CDR3 protein. Of tens of thousands of distinct CDR3 sequences listed, roughly 93% are singletons. Negative isolation yielded CD8+ and CD4+ T cells; FACS enriched TEMRA cells. Germline V gives CDR1 SGHDN, CDR2 FVKESK. This CDR3 contains 15 residues. The V segment lost 6 bases and the J segment 3 bases; nucleotides outside the gene matches: 3.

Sequencing used CD8+ T cells from PBMCs. The origin of this receptor is a human donor in good health. The J gene is TRBJ2-2, the V gene TRBV14; 11 bases are a match to TRBD2. Here the CDR3 DNA reads TGTGCCAGCAGACAACTAGCGGGAGACACCGGGGAGCTGTTTTTT. This gives the protein CASRQLAGDTGELFF. The full variable domain, completed using reference TRBV14 and TRBJ2-2, is EAGVTQFPSHSVIEKGQTVTLRCDPISGHDNLYWYRRVMGKEIKFLLHFVKESKQDESGMPNNRFLAERTGGTYSTLKVQPAELEDSGVYFCASRQLAGDTGELFFGEGSRLTVL.